The following is a T cell receptor beta chain sequence with its context. The data belong to a study of blood T cell repertoires in COVID-19. Study-wide context: Spain, Italy and the United States supplied samples that represented acute and convalescent COVID-19. PBMCs, B-cell-depleted T cells, or T cells provided the cDNA or gDNA that made up the material.

Source study methods: Amplification from reference gene primers served as the basis for estimated nucleated cell counts. The table came from immunoSEQ multiplex PCR; TCRdb's copy has only in-frame clones and leaves some out. V and J calls and clone size come straight from that table; D and trimming were deduced from the DNA. The data hold 65,000 or so clones, with about nine tenths observed a single time. The CDR3 contains 13 residues. Germline V lookup: CDR1 MNHNY, CDR2 SVGAGI (reference sequence). J was trimmed by 11 bases and V by 4 bases; bases with no gene match: 9. This sequence was found in a man aged 55 to 70 with acute or convalescent COVID-19. The sequencing input was peripheral blood. This chain uses TRBV6-6 with TRBJ1-1, with 8 nucleotides matching TRBD1. The CDR3 DNA follows: TGTGCCAGCAGTTTACGCAGGGGGCTTGGGGCTTTCTTT. Protein: CASSLRRGLGAFF.